The clone carrying this TCR beta chain is deemed medium-sized. These data are taken from a study of T cells in localized non-small cell lung cancer. The length of the CDR3 is 15 residues. The V and J ends lost 5 bases and 6 bases respectively, with 17 bases between them. Germline V gives CDR1 SGDLS, CDR2 YYNGEE. Only in-frame clones appear in the TCRdb table, and some are missing; sequencing was by immunoSEQ multiplex PCR. Among about 2,600 clones listed, roughly 24% were seen once. Source: lung tumor tissue, taken before any cancer treatment. V and J are TRBV9 and TRBJ2-2, with D possibly TRBD1 on 6 matching bases. The receptor comes from a male donor at least 60 years old with stage I lung adenocarcinoma. The DNA for the CDR3 is TGTGCCAGCAGTGAAAACCAGGGGATACCCGGGGAGCTGTTTTTT. The encoded protein is CASSENQGIPGELFF. Full variable domain (remainder filled in from reference TRBV9 and TRBJ2-2): DSGVTQTPKHLITATGQRVTLRCSPRSGDLSVYWYQQSLDQGLQFLIQYYNGEERAKGNILERFSAQQFPDLHSELNLSSLELGDSALYFCASSENQGIPGELFFGEGSRLTVL.